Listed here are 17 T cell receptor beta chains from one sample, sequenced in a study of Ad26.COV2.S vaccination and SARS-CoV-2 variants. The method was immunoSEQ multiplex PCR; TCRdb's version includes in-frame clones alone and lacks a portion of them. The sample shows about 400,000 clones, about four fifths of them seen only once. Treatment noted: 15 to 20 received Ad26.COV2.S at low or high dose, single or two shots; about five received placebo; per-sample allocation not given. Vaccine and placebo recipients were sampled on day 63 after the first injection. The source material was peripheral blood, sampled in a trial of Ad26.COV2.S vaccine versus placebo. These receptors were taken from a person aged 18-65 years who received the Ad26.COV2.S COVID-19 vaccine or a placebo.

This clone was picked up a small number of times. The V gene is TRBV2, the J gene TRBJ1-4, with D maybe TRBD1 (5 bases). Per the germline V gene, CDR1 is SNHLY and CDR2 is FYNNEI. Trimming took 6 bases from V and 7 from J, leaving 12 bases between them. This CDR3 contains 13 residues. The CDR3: CASRLQGLEKLFF. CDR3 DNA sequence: TGTGCCAGCAGACTCCAGGGTCTTGAAAAACTGTTTTTT.

Here the CDR3 reads CASRREGQEKLFF. The CDR3 DNA reads TGTGCCAGTAGGAGGGAGGGGCAAGAAAAACTGTTTTTT. The V gene is TRBV19, the J gene TRBJ1-4, with a tentative D call TRBD1 (5 bases). The germline V gene encodes CDR1 LNHDA and CDR2 SQIVND (reference sequence). The CDR3 has 13 amino acids. Trimming took 6 bases from V and 8 from J, leaving 13 bases between them.

As DNA, the CDR3 is TGTGCCAGCAGCTTGTCTTTTGGGCAGCCCCAGCATTTT. Protein product: CASSLSFGQPQHF. The chain couples TRBV7-9 to TRBJ1-5; D is unresolved. The CDR3 spans 13 residues. Germline CDR1 reads SEHNR; CDR2 reads FQNEAQ (reference sequence). Trimming took 3 bases from V and 7 from J, leaving 10 bases between them.

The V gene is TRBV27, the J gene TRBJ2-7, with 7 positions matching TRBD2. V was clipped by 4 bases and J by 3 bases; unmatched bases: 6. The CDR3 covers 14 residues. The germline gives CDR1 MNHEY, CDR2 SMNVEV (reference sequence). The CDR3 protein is CASSSLRGSYEQYF. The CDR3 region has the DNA TGTGCCAGCAGTTCCCTCCGCGGGAGCTACGAGCAGTACTTC.

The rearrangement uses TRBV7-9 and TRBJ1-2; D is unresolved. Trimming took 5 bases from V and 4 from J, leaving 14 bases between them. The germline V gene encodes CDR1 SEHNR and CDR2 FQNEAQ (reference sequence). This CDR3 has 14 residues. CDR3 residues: CASSPFAGPYGYTF. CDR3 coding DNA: TGTGCCAGCAGCCCCTTTGCAGGCCCCTATGGCTACACCTTC.

CDR3 in amino acids: CASSQYEGFYGYTF. CDR3 coding DNA: TGTGCCAGCAGCCAGTACGAAGGGTTCTATGGCTACACCTTC. The J gene is TRBJ1-2, the V gene TRBV3-1 (or the pseudogene TRBV3-2); D is unclear. The germline CDR1 and CDR2 sequences are LGHDT and YNNKEL (reference sequence). This CDR3 is built from 14 residues. V lost 3 bases, J lost 4 bases, and 12 bases lay in between.

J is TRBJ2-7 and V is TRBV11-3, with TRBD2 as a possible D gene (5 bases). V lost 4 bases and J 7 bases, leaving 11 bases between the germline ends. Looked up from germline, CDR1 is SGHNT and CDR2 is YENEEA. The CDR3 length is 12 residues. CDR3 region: CASSSRPGEQYF. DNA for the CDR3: TGTGCCAGCAGCTCCCGACCGGGGGAGCAGTACTTC. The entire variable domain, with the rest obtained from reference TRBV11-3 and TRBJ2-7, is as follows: EAGVVQSPRYKIIEKKQPVAFWCNPISGHNTLYWYLQNLGQGPELLIRYENEEAVDDSQLPKDRFSAERLKGVDSTLKIQPAELGDSAVYLCASSSRPGEQYFGPGTRLTVT.

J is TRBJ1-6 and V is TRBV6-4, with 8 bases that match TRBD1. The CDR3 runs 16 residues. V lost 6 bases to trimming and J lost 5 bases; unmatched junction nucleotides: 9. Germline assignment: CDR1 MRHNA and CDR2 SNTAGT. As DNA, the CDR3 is TGTGCCAGCAGCAGGACAGGGTGGGACAATAATTCACCCCTCCACTTT. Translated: CASSRTGWDNNSPLHF.

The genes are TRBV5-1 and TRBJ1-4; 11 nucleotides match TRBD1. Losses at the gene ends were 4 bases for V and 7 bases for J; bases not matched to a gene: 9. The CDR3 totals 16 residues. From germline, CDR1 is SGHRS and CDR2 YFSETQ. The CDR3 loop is CASSPGTGGYGEKLFF. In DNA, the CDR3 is TGCGCCAGCAGCCCAGGGACAGGGGGGTACGGTGAAAAACTGTTTTTT.

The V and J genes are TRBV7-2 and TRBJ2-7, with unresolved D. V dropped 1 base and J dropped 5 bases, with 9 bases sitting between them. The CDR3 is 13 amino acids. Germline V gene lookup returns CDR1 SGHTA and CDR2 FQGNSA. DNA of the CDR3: TGTGCCAGCAGCTTAGGGTCCGGCCACGAGCAGTACTTC. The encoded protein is CASSLGSGHEQYF.

The CDR3 protein is CASSLRDRGSYEQYF. In nucleotides, the CDR3 is TGTGCCAGCAGCCTTAGGGACAGGGGGTCCTACGAGCAGTACTTC. The genes are TRBV11-2 and TRBJ2-7; 11 bases line up with TRBD1. V was pared by 5 bases and J by 1 base, with 4 bases of the junction left unmatched. CDR3 length: 15 residues. CDR1 and CDR2 (germline): SGHAT, FQNNGV. The whole variable domain, filled in from reference TRBV11-2 and TRBJ2-7, reads EAGVAQSPRYKIIEKRQSVAFWCNPISGHATLYWYQQILGQGPKLLIQFQNNGVVDDSQLPKDRFSAERLKGVDSTLKIQPAKLEDSAVYLCASSLRDRGSYEQYFGPGTRLTVT.

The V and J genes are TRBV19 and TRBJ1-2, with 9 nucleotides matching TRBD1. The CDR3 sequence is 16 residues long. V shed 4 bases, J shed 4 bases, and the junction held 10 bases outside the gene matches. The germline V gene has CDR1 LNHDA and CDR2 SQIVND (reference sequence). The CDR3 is CASSRSGTGTPYGYTF. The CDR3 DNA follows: TGTGCCAGTAGTAGATCCGGGACAGGGACCCCCTATGGCTACACCTTC.

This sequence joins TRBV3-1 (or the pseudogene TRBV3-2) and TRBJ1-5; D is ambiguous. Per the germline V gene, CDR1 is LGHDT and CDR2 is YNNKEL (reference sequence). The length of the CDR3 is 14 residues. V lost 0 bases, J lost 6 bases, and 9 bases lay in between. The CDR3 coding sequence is TGTGCCAGCAGCCAAGAGGGTAGTAGTCAGCCCCAGCATTTT. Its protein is CASSQEGSSQPQHF.

The CDR3 DNA is TGTGCCAGCAGTGAAAATCTAGCCTACGGGGAGCTGTTTTTT. Its translation: CASSENLAYGELFF. The chain employs TRBV6-4 and TRBJ2-2; weak D call: TRBD2 (5 bases). The CDR3 is made up of 14 amino acids. V shed 3 bases and J shed 7 bases, with 12 bases lying between them. Germline-derived CDR1 and CDR2 are MRHNA and SNTAGT.

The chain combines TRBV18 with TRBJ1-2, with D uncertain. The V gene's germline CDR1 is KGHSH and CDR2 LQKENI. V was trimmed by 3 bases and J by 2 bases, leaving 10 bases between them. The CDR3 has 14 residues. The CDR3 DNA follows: TGTGCCAGCTCACCTACTACTGAGAACTATGGCTACACCTTC. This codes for CASSPTTENYGYTF.

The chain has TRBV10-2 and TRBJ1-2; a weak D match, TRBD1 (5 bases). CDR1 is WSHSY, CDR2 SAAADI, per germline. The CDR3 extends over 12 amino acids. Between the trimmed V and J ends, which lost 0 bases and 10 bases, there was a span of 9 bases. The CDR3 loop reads CASSESWGDYTF. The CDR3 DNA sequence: TGCGCCAGCAGTGAGTCCTGGGGCGACTACACCTTC.

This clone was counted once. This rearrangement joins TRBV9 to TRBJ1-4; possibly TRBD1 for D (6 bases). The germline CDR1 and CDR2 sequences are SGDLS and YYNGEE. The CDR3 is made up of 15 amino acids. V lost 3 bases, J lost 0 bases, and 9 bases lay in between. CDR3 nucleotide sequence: TGTGCCAGCAGCGGGCGACAGGCAACTAATGAAAAACTGTTTTTT. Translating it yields CASSGRQATNEKLFF.